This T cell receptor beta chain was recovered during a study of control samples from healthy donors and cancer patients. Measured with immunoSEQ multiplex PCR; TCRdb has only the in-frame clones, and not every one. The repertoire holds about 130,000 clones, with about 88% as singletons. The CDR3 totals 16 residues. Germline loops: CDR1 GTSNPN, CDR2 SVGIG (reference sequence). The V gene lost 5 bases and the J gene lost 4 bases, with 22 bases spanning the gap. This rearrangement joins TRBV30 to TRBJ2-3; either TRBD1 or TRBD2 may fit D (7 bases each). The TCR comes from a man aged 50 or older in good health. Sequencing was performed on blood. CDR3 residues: CAWSPGGGLGADTQYF. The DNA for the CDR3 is TGTGCCTGGTCCCCAGGGGGGGGGCTAGGTGCAGATACGCAGTATTTT.